A selection of T cell receptor beta chains follows, all from one sample in a study of blood T cell repertoires in COVID-19. Sequencing used immunoSEQ multiplex PCR; TCRdb keeps in-frame clones, though not all of them. The data show 200,000 or so clones, around 80% seen once. The sample was peripheral blood. The receptors originated from a woman aged 55-70 years who had recovered from COVID-19. Each CDR3 is given with its conserved first and last residue. D genes are given only for firm matches. Clone size is not always given. Where it is, it says once, few, many or a class for expanded clones.

CDR3 protein,CDR3 DNA,J gene,V gene,D gene,clone size
CASSLGGVSYNEQFF,TGTGCCAGCAGCTTGGGCGGGGTTTCCTACAATGAGCAGTTCTTC,TRBJ2-1,TRBV5-4,NA,few
CASSSPGLAYEQYF,TGTGCCAGCAGTTCGCCGGGACTAGCTTACGAGCAGTACTTC,TRBJ2-7,TRBV27,TRBD2,NA
CASRSLGTQETQYF,TGTGCCAGCAGAAGTCTAGGAACCCAAGAGACCCAGTACTTC,TRBJ2-5,TRBV7-9,NA,NA
CASSSGQGAGEQYF,TGTGCCAGCAGCTCGGGACAGGGGGCAGGCGAGCAGTACTTC,TRBJ2-7,TRBV7-6,TRBD1,NA
CASSRDRGEQYF,TGTGCCAGCTCACGTGACAGAGGCGAGCAGTACTTC,TRBJ2-7,TRBV18,NA,NA
CATSQGGYGYTF,TGTGCCACCTCACAGGGGGGCTATGGCTACACCTTC,TRBJ1-2,TRBV2,TRBD1,NA
CASTERGLGEQFF,TGTGCCAGCACCGAGCGGGGTTTAGGGGAGCAGTTCTTC,TRBJ2-1,TRBV2,TRBD2,NA
CASSFGSLDTQYF,TGTGCCAGCAGCTTCGGGAGTCTGGATACGCAGTATTTT,TRBJ2-3,TRBV11-1,NA,NA
CASRTRGLASDTQYF,TGTGCCAGCAGGACCCGGGGACTAGCATCAGATACGCAGTATTTT,TRBJ2-3,TRBV3-1/TRBV3-2,TRBD2,NA
CASSIRTSGGDRGTETQYF,TGTGCCAGTAGTATAAGGACTAGCGGGGGTGACCGGGGGACAGAGACCCAGTACTTC,TRBJ2-5,TRBV19,TRBD2,NA
CASSFASYSGNTIYF,TGTGCCAGCAGCTTCGCTAGTTACTCTGGAAACACCATATATTTT,TRBJ1-3,TRBV5-6,NA,NA
CASSRDQETQYF,TGTGCCAGCAGCAGGGACCAAGAGACCCAGTACTTC,TRBJ2-5,TRBV6-6,NA,NA
CASKGQGYTEAFF,TGTGCCAGCAAGGGACAGGGATACACTGAAGCTTTCTTT,TRBJ1-1,TRBV2,TRBD1,NA
CAWGWDSGSTDTQYF,TGTGCCTGGGGTTGGGATAGCGGAAGCACAGATACGCAGTATTTT,TRBJ2-3,TRBV30,NA,NA
CAWSPGGSYGYTF,TGTGCCTGGAGTCCAGGGGGCTCCTATGGCTACACCTTC,TRBJ1-2,TRBV30,TRBD1,NA